A selection of T cell receptor beta chains follows, all from one sample in a study of Ad26.COV2.S vaccination and SARS-CoV-2 variants. Clones were read by immunoSEQ multiplex PCR, and TCRdb kept only the in-frame ones, dropping some. The table records 350,000 to 450,000 clones, approximately 91% of them present only once. The sample in question was peripheral blood, obtained in a trial of Ad26.COV2.S vaccine versus placebo. Receptors were obtained from a person aged 18-65 years who received the Ad26.COV2.S COVID-19 vaccine or a placebo. Each CDR3 is given with its conserved first and last residue. The D gene is left open where the match is weak. Clone size is stated in some rows and not others, as once, few, many or a class when expanded.

D gene,J gene,CDR3 length,clone size,V gene,CDR3 protein,CDR3 DNA
-,TRBJ2-7,14,once,TRBV6-2/TRBV6-3,CASSPLGGSYEQYF,TGTGCCAGCAGCCCGCTGGGGGGATCTTACGAGCAGTACTTC
TRBD2,TRBJ2-1,18,-,TRBV2,CASRGEGTSGFQADEQFF,TGTGCCAGCAGGGGGGAAGGGACTAGCGGATTTCAAGCGGATGAGCAGTTCTTC
TRBD1,TRBJ1-5,14,-,TRBV19,CASSMRQGDRPQHF,TGTGCCAGTAGTATGAGGCAGGGGGATCGGCCCCAGCATTTT
-,TRBJ1-6,14,-,TRBV3-1/TRBV3-2,CASSQVDSNSPLHF,TGTGCCAGCAGCCAAGTGGACTCTAATTCACCCCTCCACTTT
-,TRBJ2-2,15,-,TRBV7-2,CASSVRGGTTGELFF,TGTGCCAGCAGCGTTAGGGGGGGGACCACCGGGGAGCTGTTTTTT
-,TRBJ1-1,12,-,TRBV29-1,CSITDSPSEAFF,TGCAGCATTACAGACAGCCCATCTGAAGCTTTCTTT
-,TRBJ1-5,12,once,TRBV28,CASSAVNQPQHF,TGTGCCAGCTCGGCTGTAAATCAGCCCCAGCATTTT
-,TRBJ2-3,16,once,TRBV18,CASSLAGQRSTDTQYF,TGTGCCAGCTCACTGGCAGGACAGCGCTCTACAGATACGCAGTATTTT
TRBD1,TRBJ2-1,16,-,TRBV11-2,CASSSVDRGQYNEQFF,TGTGCCAGCAGCTCCGTTGACAGGGGCCAATACAATGAGCAGTTCTTC
TRBD2,TRBJ2-3,13,-,TRBV3-1/TRBV3-2,CASSQGGLGAQYF,TGTGCCAGCAGCCAAGGGGGACTAGGAGCGCAGTATTTT
TRBD1,TRBJ1-2,15,few,TRBV28,CASRVALDTGDGYTF,TGTGCCAGCAGGGTGGCCCTGGACACAGGGGATGGCTACACCTTC
-,TRBJ1-4,13,-,TRBV5-6,CASSLESNEKLFF,TGTGCCAGCAGCTTGGAATCAAATGAAAAACTGTTTTTT
TRBD1,TRBJ2-1,15,-,TRBV19,CASTVRQGSYNEQFF,TGTGCCAGTACCGTTAGACAGGGATCCTACAATGAGCAGTTCTTC
-,TRBJ2-1,17,-,TRBV9,CASSLGTPTRVDNEQFF,TGTGCCAGCAGCCTAGGGACGCCGACTCGAGTCGACAATGAGCAGTTCTTC
TRBD2,TRBJ2-7,14,-,TRBV6-5,CASSLAGGPMEQYF,TGTGCCAGCAGTTTAGCGGGAGGGCCTATGGAGCAGTACTTC
-,TRBJ2-7,15,-,TRBV6-5,CASSYPGLGGYEQYF,TGTGCCAGCAGTTACCCGGGGCTGGGTGGGTACGAGCAGTACTTC
TRBD2,TRBJ2-5,15,-,TRBV27,CASSLGTSGRKTQYF,TGTGCCAGCAGTCTCGGGACTAGCGGGAGAAAGACCCAGTACTTC
TRBD2,TRBJ2-7,15,-,TRBV4-3,CASSQTLAAPREQYF,TGCGCCAGCAGCCAAACACTAGCGGCCCCGCGTGAGCAGTACTTC
-,TRBJ2-2,18,-,TRBV7-6,CASSLMAASGLNTGELFF,TGTGCCAGCAGCTTAATGGCCGCGTCGGGACTGAACACCGGGGAGCTGTTTTTT
-,TRBJ2-1,13,-,TRBV7-8,CASSQGGNNEQFF,TGTGCCAGCAGCCAGGGTGGGAACAATGAGCAGTTCTTC
TRBD1,TRBJ1-2,20,-,TRBV6-1,CASSAGGPKMGTGLIVGYTF,TGTGCCAGCAGTGCTGGGGGACCCAAAATGGGGACAGGGCTCATAGTCGGCTACACCTTC
TRBD1,TRBJ1-1,13,-,TRBV5-1,CASSWGQGTEAFF,TGCGCCAGCAGCTGGGGACAGGGAACTGAAGCTTTCTTT
-,TRBJ2-7,16,-,TRBV28,CASSWKRGGTNYEQYF,TGTGCCAGCAGTTGGAAACGGGGAGGTACTAACTACGAGCAGTACTTC